One sample yielded the 18 T cell receptor beta chains listed below, sequenced in a study of Graves' ophthalmopathy and Graves' hyperthyroidism. CDR3 regions of TCR beta were amplified from RNA transcripts. Investigators did first-round RT-PCR with HTBI primers, then second-round multiplex PCR. MiXCR was run by TCRdb on the multiplex PCR reads, yielding one entry per CDR3 protein. Of 350,000 to 400,000 distinct CDR3 sequences detected, 15% appear once; the ten largest clones hold about 7%. Sample: peripheral blood. The receptor source for this set is a young woman with stable Graves' hyperthyroidism.

This clonotype was seen a few times. V gene TRBV6-1 combines with J gene TRBJ1-3, with D hard to call. Between the trimmed V and J ends, which lost 5 bases and 0 bases, there was a span of 11 bases. The CDR3 runs 15 residues. Germline loops: CDR1 MNHNS, CDR2 SASEGT. This CDR3 is CASSTSIRSGNTIYF. CDR3 DNA sequence: TGTGCCAGCAGTACCTCCATCCGCTCTGGAAACACCATATATTTT.

At least ten counts were recorded for this clonotype. The rearrangement links TRBV6-2 or TRBV6-3 to TRBJ1-1; 7 nucleotides align to TRBD1. There are 15 residues in the CDR3. V lost 6 bases and J lost 4; bases outside the gene matches: 11. Looked up from germline, CDR1 is MNHEY and CDR2 is SVGEGT. The CDR3 nucleotides read TGTGCCAGCAGGTTTGGGGGAACAGGGGCCACTGAAGCTTTCTTT. The encoded protein is CASRFGGTGATEAFF.

This clonotype was seen many times. The rearrangement joins TRBV5-6 to TRBJ1-3; possible D gene TRBD1, 5 bases. CDR3 length: 17 amino acids. Germline lookup yields CDR1 SGHDT and CDR2 YYEEEE. V lost 3 bases, J lost 0 bases, and 16 bases lay in between. The CDR3: CASSSTLDRRSGNTIYF. The CDR3 DNA is TGTGCCAGCAGCTCCACCCTAGACAGACGCTCTGGAAACACCATATATTTT.

V is TRBV29-1 and J is TRBJ1-1, with TRBD1 as a possible D gene (5 bases). Trimming took off 3 bases at V and 10 bases at J, with 21 bases between the two ends. The germline V gene encodes CDR1 SQVTM and CDR2 ANQGSEA. This CDR3 comprises 14 residues. The CDR3 here is CSVEQEGTRVGAFF. The DNA for the CDR3 is TGCAGCGTTGAGCAGGAGGGGACTCGTGTTGGAGCTTTCTTT.

This clonotype has ten or more counts. The chain combines TRBV6-5 with TRBJ2-7, with D maybe TRBD2 (5 bases). The CDR3 is 12 amino acids. V was shortened by 5 bases and J by 4 bases, with 9 bases between the two germline ends. From germline, CDR1 is MNHEY and CDR2 SVGAGI. The CDR3 region is CASSRRDYEQYF. Written as DNA, the CDR3 is TGTGCCAGCAGTCGCCGGGATTACGAGCAGTACTTC.

This clonotype was counted many times. The chain couples TRBV6-2 or TRBV6-3 to TRBJ1-1; D possibly corresponds to TRBD1 (6 bases). V was shortened by 8 bases and J by 1 base, with 11 bases between the two germline ends. Germline V lookup: CDR1 MNHEY, CDR2 SVGEGT. This CDR3 contains 13 residues. CDR3 DNA sequence: TGTGCCAGCGTGCGGGGGGCGAACACTGAAGCTTTCTTT. Its protein product is CASVRGANTEAFF.

The sample holds many counts of this clonotype. The chain links TRBV12-3 or TRBV12-4 to TRBJ2-2; 9 bases agree with TRBD1. CDR3 length equals 14 residues. V dropped 6 bases and J dropped 4; count of bases not matched to a gene: 3. In nucleotides, the CDR3 is TGTGCCAGCAGGGGACAGGGAGCCACCGGGGAGCTGTTTTTT. Protein sequence: CASRGQGATGELFF.

The genes are TRBV12-3 or TRBV12-4 and TRBJ2-2, with 8 bases identical to TRBD1. Trimming cost V 0 bases and J 4 bases; bases outside gene matches: 7. This CDR3 is 17 amino acids long. CDR3 nucleotides: TGTGCCAGCAGTTTAGCGAGTCAGGGGGCAGGCACCGGGGAGCTGTTTTTT. It specifies CASSLASQGAGTGELFF.

This clonotype was counted at least ten times. The chain recombines TRBV12-3 or TRBV12-4 with TRBJ1-1; D might be TRBD1 (5 bases). V lost 3 bases, J lost 9 bases, and 14 bases lay in between. The CDR3 length is 13 residues. CDR3 in amino acids: CASSLKSGTQAFF. CDR3 DNA: TGTGCCAGCAGTTTGAAATCCGGGACCCAAGCTTTCTTT.

Comment on this clonotype: The CDR3 does not close with the conserved phenylalanine or tryptophan, likely indicating a read error. The limits of the CDR3 on the DNA are not certain, so only TCRdb's listed CDR3 is given. V usage is TRBV12-3 or TRBV12-4 and J usage is TRBJ1-5. The length of the CDR3 is 14 amino acids, counting both ends. The CDR3: CASSSETVGQPQQL.

There are many counts of this clonotype. The CDR3 protein is CASSEFTGQGSPLHF. The CDR3 DNA follows: TGTGCCAGCAGTGAATTCACAGGGCAGGGATCGCCCCTCCACTTT. V and J are TRBV25-1 and TRBJ1-6, with D perhaps TRBD1 (6 bases). V was trimmed by 1 base and J by 13 bases, leaving 17 bases between them. This CDR3 has 15 residues. The V gene's germline CDR1 is MGHDK and CDR2 SYGVNS.

This clonotype was detected ten times or more. The rearrangement uses TRBV29-1 and TRBJ2-5, with D perhaps matching TRBD1 or TRBD2 (6 bases each). CDR3 size: 14 residues. Trimming took 5 bases from V and 7 from J, leaving 20 bases between them. Germline assignment: CDR1 SQVTM and CDR2 ANQGSEA. The CDR3 loop is CSVPGAGPGGTQYF. In nucleotides, the CDR3 is TGCAGCGTTCCAGGGGCCGGCCCCGGGGGGACCCAGTACTTC. Full variable domain (missing parts from reference TRBV29-1 and TRBJ2-5): SAVISQKPSRDICQRGTSLTIQCQVDSQVTMMFWYRQQPGQSLTLIATANQGSEATYESGFVIDKFPISRPNLTFSTLTVSNMSPEDSSIYLCSVPGAGPGGTQYFGPGTRLLVL.

The V gene is TRBV19, the J gene TRBJ2-7; D could derive from TRBD1 or TRBD2 (6 bases each). The V and J ends lost 8 bases and 1 base respectively, with 18 bases between them. There are 15 residues in the CDR3. Germline V gene sequence: CDR1 LNHDA, CDR2 SQIVND (reference sequence). CDR3 bases: TGTGCCAGTCAACAGCAGGGGCGGGGTTCCTACGAGCAGTACTTC. Its protein product is CASQQQGRGSYEQYF.

This clonotype was recorded many times. The chain has TRBV20-1 and TRBJ2-5; TRBD2 matches 11 bases. Germline V gene data show CDR1 as DFQATT and CDR2 as SNEGSKA (reference sequence). The V gene end was trimmed by 6 bases and the J gene end by 0 bases; junction bases not matched to a gene: 6. The CDR3 runs 15 residues. The CDR3, as DNA: TGCAGTGCAGCTACTAGCGGGGGATACCAAGAGACCCAGTACTTC. The encoded protein is CSAATSGGYQETQYF.

At least ten counts were recorded for this clonotype. The J gene is TRBJ2-2, the V gene TRBV6-1; D remains ambiguous. The ends were cut back, 1 base at V and 1 base at J, with 7 bases in the middle. Germline V gives CDR1 MNHNS, CDR2 SASEGT. The CDR3 runs 15 residues. The CDR3 spells CASSEVVKNTGELFF. CDR3 in DNA: TGTGCCAGCAGTGAAGTGGTGAAGAACACCGGGGAGCTGTTTTTT.

This clonotype was found many times. The chain recombines TRBV12-3 or TRBV12-4 with TRBJ1-1; maybe TRBD1 (5 bases). V dropped 6 bases and J dropped 0 bases, with 17 bases sitting between them. The CDR3 is made up of 16 amino acids. CDR3 protein: CASSPSEGAMNTEAFF. The DNA for the CDR3 is TGTGCCAGCAGCCCCTCAGAAGGGGCCATGAACACTGAAGCTTTCTTT.

This clonotype was observed a few times. It may be a read error: a sequence one base away is much more abundant. This rearrangement joins TRBV3-1 to TRBJ1-1; 7 nucleotides match TRBD1. This CDR3 is 15 amino acids long. The germline V gene encodes CDR1 LGHDT and CDR2 YNNKEL (reference sequence). Unmatched junction bases numbered 5, after V lost 3 bases and J lost 1 base. In DNA, the CDR3 is TGTGCCAGCAGCCACACCGGGACAGCGAACACTGAAGCTTTCTTT. As protein: CASSHTGTANTEAFF. Complete variable domain (other parts from reference TRBV3-1 and TRBJ1-1): DTAVSQTPKYLVTQMGNDKSIKCEQNLGHDTMYWYKQDSKKFLKIMFSYNNKELIINETVPNRFSPKSPDKAHLNLHINSLELGDSAVYFCASSHTGTANTEAFFGQGTRLTVV.

This clonotype was seen ten or more times. This clone may be a read error of a much larger clone one base away. The chain is built from TRBV6-1 and TRBJ2-7, with D perhaps matching TRBD2 (6 bases). The CDR3 runs to 14 residues. Germline V gene sequence: CDR1 MNHNS, CDR2 SASEGT. V gave up 4 bases and J gave up 6 bases, with 16 bases separating them. The CDR3 region is CASSVQGLYSEQYF. CDR3 coding DNA: TGTGCCAGCAGTGTTCAGGGACTTTATAGCGAGCAGTACTTC.